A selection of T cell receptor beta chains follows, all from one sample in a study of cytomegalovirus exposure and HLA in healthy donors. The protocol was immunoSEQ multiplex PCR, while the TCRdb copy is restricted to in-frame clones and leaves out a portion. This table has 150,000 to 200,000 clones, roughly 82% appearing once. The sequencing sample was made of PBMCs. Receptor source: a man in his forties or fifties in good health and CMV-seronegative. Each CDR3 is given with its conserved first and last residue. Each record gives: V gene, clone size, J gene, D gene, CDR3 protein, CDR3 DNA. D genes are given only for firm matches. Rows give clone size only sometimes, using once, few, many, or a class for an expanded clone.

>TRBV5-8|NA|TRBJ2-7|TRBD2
CAIGGTSGPLPSYEQYF
TGTGCCATCGGAGGGACTAGCGGACCCTTGCCCTCCTACGAGCAGTACTTC
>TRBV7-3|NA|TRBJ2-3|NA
CASSPSRGYLTTDTQYF
TGTGCCAGCAGCCCTTCCAGGGGCTACCTCACCACAGATACGCAGTATTTT
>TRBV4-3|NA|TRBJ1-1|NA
CASSQEGRGLRDTEAFF
TGCGCCAGCAGCCAAGAAGGTCGGGGGTTAAGGGACACTGAAGCTTTCTTT
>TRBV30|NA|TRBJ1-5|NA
CAWSGQLNQPQHF
TGTGCCTGGAGTGGACAGCTAAATCAGCCCCAGCATTTT
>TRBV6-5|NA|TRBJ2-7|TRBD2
CASRPPGLANEQYF
TGTGCCAGCAGGCCTCCGGGACTAGCGAACGAGCAGTACTTC
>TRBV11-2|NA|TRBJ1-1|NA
CASSLDKGVRVTEAFF
TGTGCCAGCAGCTTAGATAAGGGGGTGCGAGTGACTGAAGCTTTCTTT
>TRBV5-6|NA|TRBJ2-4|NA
CASRDRSAKNIQYF
TGTGCCAGCAGGGACAGATCAGCCAAAAACATTCAGTACTTC
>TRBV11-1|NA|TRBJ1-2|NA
CASSLNRPGSNYGYTF
TGTGCCAGCAGCTTAAATCGCCCCGGTTCTAACTATGGCTACACCTTC
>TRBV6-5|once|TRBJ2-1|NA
CASSSTGFSYNEQFF
TGTGCCAGCAGTTCTACAGGGTTCTCCTACAATGAGCAGTTCTTC
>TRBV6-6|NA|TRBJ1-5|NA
CASSYLDQPQHF
TGTGCCAGCAGTTACTTAGATCAGCCCCAGCATTTT
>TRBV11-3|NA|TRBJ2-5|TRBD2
CASSLGLAGVQETQYF
TGTGCCAGCAGCTTAGGGCTAGCGGGCGTACAAGAGACCCAGTACTTC
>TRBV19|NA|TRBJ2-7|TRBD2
CASSVTSGANYEQYF
TGTGCCAGTAGCGTGACTAGCGGGGCGAACTACGAGCAGTACTTC
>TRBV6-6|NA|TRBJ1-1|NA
CASGPRGNTEAFF
TGTGCCAGCGGTCCGCGGGGGAACACTGAAGCTTTCTTT
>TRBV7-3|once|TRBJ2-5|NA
CASSFTRSRETQYF
TGTGCCAGCAGCTTTACTAGAAGCAGGGAGACCCAGTACTTC
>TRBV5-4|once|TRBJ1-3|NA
CASSLDAGSGNTIYF
TGTGCCAGCAGCTTGGATGCAGGCTCTGGAAACACCATATATTTT
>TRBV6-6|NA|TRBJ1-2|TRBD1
CASKQTGGDGYTF
TGTGCCAGCAAACAAACAGGGGGCGATGGCTACACCTTC
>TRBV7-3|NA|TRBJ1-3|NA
CASSLGPNSGNTIYF
TGTGCCAGCAGCTTAGGGCCGAACTCTGGAAACACCATATATTTT
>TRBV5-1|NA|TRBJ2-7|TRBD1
CASSPGTGAPEQYF
TGCGCCAGCAGCCCGGGGACAGGGGCGCCCGAGCAGTACTTC
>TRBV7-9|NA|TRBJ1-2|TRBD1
CASSLQDRVNGYTF
TGTGCCAGCAGCTTACAGGACAGGGTTAACGGCTACACCTTC
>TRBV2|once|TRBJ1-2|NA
CASSGVLGYTF
TGTGCCAGCAGTGGAGTGTTAGGCTACACCTTC
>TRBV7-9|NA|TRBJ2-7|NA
CASSLAGQAEGYEQYF
TGTGCCAGCAGCTTAGCGGGCCAGGCAGAGGGTTACGAGCAGTACTTC
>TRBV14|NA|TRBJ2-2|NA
CASSRQTGELFF
TGTGCCAGCAGCCGACAAACCGGGGAGCTGTTTTTT
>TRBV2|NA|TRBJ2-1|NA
CASSWARGGYEQFF
TGTGCCAGCAGTTGGGCCCGGGGTGGATATGAGCAGTTCTTC
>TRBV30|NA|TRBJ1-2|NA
CAWSLTDTGFYGYTF
TGTGCCTGGAGCCTTACCGATACAGGGTTCTATGGCTACACCTTC
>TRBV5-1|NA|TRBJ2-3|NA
CASSHSNAGADTQYF
TGCGCCAGCAGCCATTCCAATGCAGGGGCAGATACGCAGTATTTT
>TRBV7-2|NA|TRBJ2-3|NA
CASSFSSGTDTQYF
TGTGCCAGCAGCTTCTCCTCGGGGACAGATACGCAGTATTTT
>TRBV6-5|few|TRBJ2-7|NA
CASSYSPGGIYEQYF
TGTGCCAGCAGTTACTCCCCTGGCGGGATCTACGAGCAGTACTTC
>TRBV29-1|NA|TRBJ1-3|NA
CSVEQGGNTIYF
TGCAGCGTTGAGCAGGGTGGAAACACCATATATTTT
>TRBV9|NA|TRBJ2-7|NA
CASSVLEVAYEQYF
TGTGCCAGCAGCGTACTCGAGGTTGCCTACGAGCAGTACTTC
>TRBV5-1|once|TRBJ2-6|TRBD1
CASSLNTGTGEYSGANVLTF
TGCGCCAGCAGCCTGAATACCGGGACAGGGGAATATTCTGGGGCCAACGTCCTGACTTTC
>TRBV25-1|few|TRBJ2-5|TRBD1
CASSEARGRAETQYF
TGTGCCAGCAGTGAGGCCAGGGGGCGCGCAGAGACCCAGTACTTC
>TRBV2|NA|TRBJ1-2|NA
CASIGGLGPSYGYTF
TGTGCCAGCATCGGCGGGTTAGGACCCAGCTATGGCTACACCTTC